What follows is one T cell receptor (beta chain) and its context. The entry originates in a study of cytomegalovirus exposure and HLA in healthy donors. Study context: An early data release held 79 million or so unique TCRs from HLA-typed donors.

Use of 60 Vbeta and 13 Jbeta primers characterized the PCR. Profiled with immunoSEQ multiplex PCR; TCRdb holds only in-frame clones, not every one. The data show about 120,000 clones, roughly 87% seen once. The junction had 12 bases not matched to a gene; V was cut back by 6 bases and J by 7 bases. CDR3 length equals 14 residues. Germline V gene sequence: CDR1 SQVTM, CDR2 ANQGSEA. Participants comprised healthy donors of bone marrow. At the time of sampling, donors were nominally healthy, though unrecorded immune exposures were likely. Sequenced input: PBMCs. This TCR was sampled from a woman under 30 in good health and CMV-seronegative. This chain joins TRBV29-1 and TRBJ2-1; TRBD1 aligns across 7 bases. The CDR3 region is CSVRRDRALNEQFF. For the CDR3, the DNA is TGCAGCGTCCGCCGAGACAGGGCCTTGAATGAGCAGTTCTTC.